This T cell receptor (beta chain) was retrieved from a study of human T cells and chemical hapten exposure. Study-level information: Small volume differences among pooled libraries mainly caused per-sample TCR yield variation. General study points: No shift was seen in TCRs above 1 in 1000 frequency with DPC sensitization.

Each cDNA molecule in the library carried unique molecular identifiers. In the original analysis: 90,000 to 100,000 TCRs per sample was the median, with a range of roughly 20,000 to 750,000. MiXCR, applied by TCRdb to the reads, yields one record per CDR3 protein. The V and J calls and clone size are TCRdb's, not the authors'. The top ten hold roughly 1.3% of the sample, which has 95,000 to 150,000 distinct CDR3 sequences, around 8.5% seen once. Trimming left V 3 bases short and J 1 base short, with 6 bases between. The CDR3 spans 12 residues. Looked up from germline, CDR1 is DFQATT and CDR2 is SNEGSKA (reference sequence). Unfractionated whole blood yielded the extracted total RNA. There are many counts of this clonotype. Its matching antigen is unknown.

The sequencing input was whole blood. This rearrangement joins TRBV20-1 to TRBJ1-1; D is undetermined. The receptor's source is a human donor in good health. Some clones in this sample may be carry-over from other donors' samples. The DNA of the CDR3 is TGCAGTGCTAGGAGACAGAACACTGAAGCTTTCTTT. Its translation is CSARRQNTEAFF.